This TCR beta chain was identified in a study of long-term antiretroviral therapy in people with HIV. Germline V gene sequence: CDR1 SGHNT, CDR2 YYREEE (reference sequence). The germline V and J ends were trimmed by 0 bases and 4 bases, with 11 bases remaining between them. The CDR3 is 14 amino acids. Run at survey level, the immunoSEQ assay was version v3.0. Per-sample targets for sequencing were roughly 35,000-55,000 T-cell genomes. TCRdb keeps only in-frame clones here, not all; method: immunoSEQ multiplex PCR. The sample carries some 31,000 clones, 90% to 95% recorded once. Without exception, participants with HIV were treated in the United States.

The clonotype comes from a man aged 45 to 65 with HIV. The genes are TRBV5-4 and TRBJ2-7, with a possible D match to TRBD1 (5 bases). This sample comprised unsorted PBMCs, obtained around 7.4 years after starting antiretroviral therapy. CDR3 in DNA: TGTGCCAGCAGCTTGGCTGGGGCCAATTACGAGCAGTACTTC. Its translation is CASSLAGANYEQYF. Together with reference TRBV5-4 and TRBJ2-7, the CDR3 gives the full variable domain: ETGVTQSPTHLIKTRGQQVTLRCSSQSGHNTVSWYQQALGQGPQFIFQYYREEENGRGNFPPRFSGLQFPNYSSELNVNALELDDSALYLCASSLAGANYEQYFGPGTRLTVT.